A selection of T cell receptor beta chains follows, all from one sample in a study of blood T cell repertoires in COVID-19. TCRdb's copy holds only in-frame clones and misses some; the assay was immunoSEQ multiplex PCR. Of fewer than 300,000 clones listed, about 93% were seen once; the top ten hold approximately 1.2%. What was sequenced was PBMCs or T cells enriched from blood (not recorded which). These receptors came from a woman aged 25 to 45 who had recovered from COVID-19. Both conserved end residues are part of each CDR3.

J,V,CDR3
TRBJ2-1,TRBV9,CASSGGLASTYNEQFF
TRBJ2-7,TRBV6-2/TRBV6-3,CASSYGRARGGEQYF
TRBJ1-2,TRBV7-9,CASSLAQGPGYTF
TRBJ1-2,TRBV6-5,CASSSGFSYGYTF
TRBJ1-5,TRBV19,CASSMVGQSNQPQHF
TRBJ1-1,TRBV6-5,CASSRTGGTEAFF
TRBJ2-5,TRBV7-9,CASSFKETQYF
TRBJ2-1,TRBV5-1,CASSLVTSGGTINEQFF
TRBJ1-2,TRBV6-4,CASSAQPESGEYTF
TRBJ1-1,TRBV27,CASSPRDMGRVSEAFF
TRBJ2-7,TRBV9,CASSPAGGFSEQYF
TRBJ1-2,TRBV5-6,CASSWDRESYGYTF
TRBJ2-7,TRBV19,CASSIRTGPIYEQYF
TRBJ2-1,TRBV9,CASSVGTTYNEQFF
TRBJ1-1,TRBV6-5,CASSYSQNTEAFF
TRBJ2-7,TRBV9,CASSVAGTTLEEQYF
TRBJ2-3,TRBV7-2,CASSLGGYYTDTQYF
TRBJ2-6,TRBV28,CASSPTGGGFSGANVLTF
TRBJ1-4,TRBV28,CASSLRGGTNEKLFF
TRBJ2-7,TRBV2,CARGTSGREPTYEQYF
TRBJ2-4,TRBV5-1,CASSLDLAKNIQYF
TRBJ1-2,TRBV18,CASSLGTGVDYGYTF
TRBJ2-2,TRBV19,CASSIDLRVPGELFF
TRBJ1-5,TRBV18,CASSPRGNENQPQHF
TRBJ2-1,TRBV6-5,CASSSPGNVEQFF
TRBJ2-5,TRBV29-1,CSVESYLGTSGRGPETQYF
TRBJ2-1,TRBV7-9,CASSWGLIYNEQFF
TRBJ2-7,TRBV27,CASSSTGTGGIYEQYF
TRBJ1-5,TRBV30,CAWSVLSNQPQHF
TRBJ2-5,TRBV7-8,CASSLPVALGRETQYF
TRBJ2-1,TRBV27,CASVPWVAGGSNEQFF
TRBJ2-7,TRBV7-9,CASSLEAGSNYEQYF
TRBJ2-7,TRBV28,CASRSTGTSGYEQYF
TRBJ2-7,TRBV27,CASSPGTGGFEQYF
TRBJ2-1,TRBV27,CASSYTAYHNEQFF
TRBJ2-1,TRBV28,CASSLRSGIYNVEQFF
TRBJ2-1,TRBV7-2,CASSLGPGVAYNEQFF